This T cell receptor (beta chain) emerged from a study of blood T cells in healthy people across ages. In each sample, at least 7 million PBMCs were isolated. Trimming cost V 5 bases and J 11 bases; bases outside gene matches: 8. Per the germline V gene, CDR1 is MNHEY and CDR2 is SMNVEV (reference sequence). The CDR3 has 12 amino acids. Concerning this clonotype: Its antigen is unidentified.

General study points: Donor CMV status, an unknown factor, possibly confounded changes in expanded clonotypes.

Sample-barcoded 5' priming and a J-beta primer mix drove a second PCR of roughly 7 to 11 cycles. All cDNA molecules were each tagged by a template-switch adaptor with 12 random nucleotides. Each CDR3 protein is one row after TCRdb ran MiXCR on the 5' RACE reads. The sample gives around 940,000 distinct CDR3 sequences, roughly half of which show up once; around a fifth is in the top ten. This TCR was recovered from a woman aged 55 to 70 in good health. The specimen was blood. J is TRBJ1-1 and V is TRBV27; 7 nucleotides agree with TRBD1. This chain's CDR3 is CASSRQTGKAFF. DNA of the CDR3: TGTGCCAGCAGTCGACAGACAGGGAAGGCTTTCTTT.